These 9 T cell receptor beta chains originate from one sample sequenced in a study of cytomegalovirus exposure and HLA in healthy donors. Primers: 60 Vbeta forward and 13 Jbeta reverse. TCRdb's copy holds only in-frame clones and misses some; the assay was immunoSEQ multiplex PCR. The repertoire holds roughly 110,000 clones, with over 55% as singletons. The sequencing sample was made of PBMCs. These receptors came from a female donor in good health and CMV-seronegative.

This chain uses TRBV6-5 with TRBJ2-2; perhaps TRBD1 as D (5 bases). This CDR3 region has 16 residues. CDR1 and CDR2 (germline): MNHEY, SVGAGI. V lost 1 base, J lost 6 bases, and 15 bases lay in between. In DNA form, the CDR3 reads TGTGCCAGCAGTTACTTTGGGGCAGGGCTGGCCGGGGAGCTGTTTTTT. It translates to CASSYFGAGLAGELFF.

This sequence joins TRBV2 and TRBJ2-7; 7 nucleotides align to TRBD1. Germline CDR1 SNHLY, CDR2 FYNNEI. This CDR3 is built from 13 residues. V lost 2 bases and J lost 12; bases outside the gene matches: 10. CDR3: CASSESLRDRGYF. For the CDR3, the DNA is TGTGCCAGCAGTGAATCCCTCCGGGACAGAGGGTACTTC.

The V gene is TRBV9, the J gene TRBJ1-2; a weak D match, TRBD1 (5 bases). Trimming removed 1 base from V and 0 bases from J, with 19 bases in between. The CDR3 covers 18 residues. Germline CDR1 is SGDLS and CDR2 is YYNGEE. CDR3 bases: TGTGCCAGCAGCGTATTAAGGACACCCAACGATACTAACTATGGCTACACCTTC. It specifies CASSVLRTPNDTNYGYTF.

This clone occurred once. This chain joins TRBV7-9 and TRBJ2-7; the D gene is possibly TRBD1 (6 bases). CDR1 and CDR2 (germline): SEHNR, FQNEAQ (reference sequence). Trimming shortened V by 0 bases and J by 0 bases, and 12 bases separated the two germline ends. CDR3 length: 16 amino acids. CDR3 DNA sequence: TGTGCCAGCAGCTTAGCTGGACAGACAAGCTCCTACGAGCAGTACTTC. It codes for CASSLAGQTSSYEQYF.

The chain is built from TRBV6-7 and TRBJ2-5; TRBD2 might be the D (5 bases). TRBV6-7 is labeled an ORF, and its function is uncertain. CDR3 length equals 14 residues. V lost 5 bases to trimming and J lost 5 bases, with 15 bases between them. The CDR3 bases are TGTGCCAGCAGTGGAGAGGGCCTCGGGGAGACCCAGTACTTC. Translated: CASSGEGLGETQYF.

The V call is TRBV2, the J call TRBJ2-5; 7 bases line up with TRBD2. Germline V CDR1 and CDR2: SNHLY, FYNNEI. The CDR3 consists of 14 residues. V trimming: 8 bases; J trimming: 1 base; junction bases outside the gene matches: 7. CDR3 DNA: TGTGCCAGCCTTGGGGGGGTGGCCCAAGAGACCCAGTACTTC. This encodes CASLGGVAQETQYF.

This clone came up once. This chain uses TRBV11-3 with TRBJ2-7; maybe TRBD1 (6 bases). Germline lookup yields CDR1 SGHNT and CDR2 YENEEA. With 0 bases removed from V and 7 bases from J, the gap between germline ends came to 22 bases. CDR3 size: 17 residues. In DNA form, the CDR3 reads TGTGCCAGCAGCTTAGAGGGAAGGTCGACAGGCCCGGGAGAGCAGTACTTC. Translating it yields CASSLEGRSTGPGEQYF.

This clone was observed a few times. The chain combines TRBV7-8 with TRBJ2-1; perhaps TRBD2 as D (7 bases). V was trimmed by 1 base and J by 9 bases, leaving 19 bases between them. CDR3 length: 16 amino acids. Per the germline V gene, CDR1 is SGHVS and CDR2 is FQNEAQ. The CDR3 is CASSLEGGLFLGEQFF. In DNA, the CDR3 is TGTGCCAGCAGCTTAGAGGGGGGGCTTTTCCTCGGTGAGCAGTTCTTC.

The gene calls are TRBV6-1 and TRBJ2-7; D possibly corresponds to TRBD2 (7 bases). The germline V and J ends were trimmed by 6 bases and 1 base, with 13 bases remaining between them. Germline loops: CDR1 MNHNS, CDR2 SASEGT. The CDR3 consists of 14 residues. CDR3 nucleotide sequence: TGTGCCAGCAGCCTAGGGGGGGAGTCCTACGAGCAGTACTTC. This gives the protein CASSLGGESYEQYF.